Sequencing of this TCR beta chain was carried out in a study of PD-1 blockade in classical Hodgkin lymphoma (dated by TCRdb to the early 2020s). General notes on the study: Nivolumab dosing was 3 mg/kg intravenously every 2 weeks, continuing until either disease progression or unacceptable toxicity. The study used CyTOF and TCR beta sequencing to define a peripheral blood immune signature of response to PD-1 blockade in classical Hodgkin lymphoma. What the research found in general, with its limitations: The study was restricted to a single clinical trial cohort, and the causes of repertoire differences, possibly disease activity or prior therapy, were left undefined. Lower diversity was seen in patients whose nivolumab began less than 1 year after ASCT, and these patients were left out of later analyses so that immune reconstitution would not confound the results. Newly diagnosed patients were reported to have lower baseline TCR diversity than healthy donors, and relapsed/refractory patients were reported to have lower baseline TCR diversity still. CD4+ but not CD8+ TCR diversity rose significantly by C4D1 (p=0.0027 vs p=0.16), most apparent in complete responders (p=0.02). Trial patients achieving complete response had baseline diversity similar to newly diagnosed patients, whereas partial responders and progressors had significantly lower diversity.

The CDR3 contains 13 residues, cysteine and phenylalanine counted. This entry keeps only the CDR3 DNA: 39 bases, framed from base 1. CDR1 and CDR2, looked up from the germline V gene (reference sequence), are WNHNN and SYGVQD. The junction shows trimming of 5 bases on V and 8 bases on J, and the gene matches do not reach 6 bases of it. The time point label on this specimen signifies: cycle 1 day 1 (C1D1), immediately before nivolumab initiation. Every trial patient had relapsed after autologous stem cell transplantation, and cohorts A, B and C differed in prior brentuximab vedotin exposure. A total of around 59 patients with relapsed/refractory classical Hodgkin lymphoma made up the trial cohort, and each patient's best overall response was complete response, partial response or progressive disease. Single-agent nivolumab was administered to trial patients in the multi-cohort phase II CheckMate 205 trial. An independent review committee assessed best overall response by applying the 2007 International Working Group response criteria. Trial PBMCs were obtained immediately prior to nivolumab initiation (C1D1) and on therapy at cycle 2 day 1 and cycle 4 day 1. Peripheral blood was collected in 8 mL Vacutainer Cell Preparation Tubes, from which PBMCs were isolated by centrifugation and then cryopreserved.

Comment on this clone: Its antigen target is currently unknown. No much larger clone is present one base from it, and per-base qualities are unavailable.

The Qiagen DNeasy kit was used to extract genomic DNA both from unsorted PBMCs and from the negatively selected CD4+ and CD8+ fractions. TCR beta CDR3 regions were subjected to amplification by immunoSEQ multiplex PCR with primers that anneal to V and J segments. Amplification bias was minimized using a synthetic immune receptor repertoire, and residual bias was removed computationally after sequencing. Per the authors' processing: Repertoire diversity was quantified as the Shannon entropy index using custom Python scripts. Unsorted, CD4+ and CD8+ repertoires were analyzed separately, except for combined analyses in which CD4+ and CD8+ sequences were merged in silico. A clone was considered expanded if an increase in frequency of at least 2-fold after treatment relative to C1D1 was found, and a pseudocount of 0.5 was applied to clones undetected at baseline. Clones with 0 or 1 copy at C1D1 were classified as singleton clones, and clones with 2 or more copies were classified as non-singleton clones. Clones expanded in unsorted samples were annotated as CD4+, CD8+ or unknown by matching protein sequences in sorted samples from the same patient. Diversity changes from C1D1 to C4D1 were tested in paired samples using Wilcoxon tests. TCRdb's version of the immuneACCESS table is confined to in-frame rearrangements and falls short of the full clone set. An unresolved V gene accounts for under half of the shortfall where checked; the remainder is of unknown origin. The V and J calls and the clone size are those of that table, but D and trimming were determined from the DNA. This sample comprises almost 85,000 clones, roughly 90% of them detected only once. Of the sample, under 25% falls within the top ten clones.

The chain is assembled from TRBV10-1 and TRBJ2-1; 7 central nucleotides agree with TRBD2. The source material was peripheral blood mononuclear cells (PBMCs), sampled at baseline. The clonotype originates from a human donor with classical Hodgkin lymphoma. The CDR3 loop reads CASSLAGGDEQFF. The nucleotide sequence is given as TGCGCCAGCAGTTTAGCGGGTGGGGATGAGCAGTTCTTC.